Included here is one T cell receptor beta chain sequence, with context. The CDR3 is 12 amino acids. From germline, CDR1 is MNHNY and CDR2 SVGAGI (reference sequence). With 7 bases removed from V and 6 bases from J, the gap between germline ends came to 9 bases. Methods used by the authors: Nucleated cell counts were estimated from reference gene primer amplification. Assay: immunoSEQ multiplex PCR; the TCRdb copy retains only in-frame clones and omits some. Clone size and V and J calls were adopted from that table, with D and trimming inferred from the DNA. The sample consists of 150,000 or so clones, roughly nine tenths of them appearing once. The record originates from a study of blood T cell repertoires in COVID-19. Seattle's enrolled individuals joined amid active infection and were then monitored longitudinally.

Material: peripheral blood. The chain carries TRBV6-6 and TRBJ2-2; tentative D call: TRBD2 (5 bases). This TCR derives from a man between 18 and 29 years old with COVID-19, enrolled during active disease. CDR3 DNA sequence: TGTGCCAGCACCCCCGGGGCCGGGGAGCTGTTTTTT. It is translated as CASTPGAGELFF.